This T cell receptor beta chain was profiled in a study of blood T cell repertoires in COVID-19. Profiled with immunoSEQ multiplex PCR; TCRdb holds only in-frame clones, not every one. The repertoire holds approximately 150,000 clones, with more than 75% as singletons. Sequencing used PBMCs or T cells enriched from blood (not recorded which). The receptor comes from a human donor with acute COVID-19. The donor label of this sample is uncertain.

The CDR3 sequence is CASSTGRAYEQYF. Written as DNA, the CDR3 is TGTGCCAGTAGTACGGGGAGGGCCTACGAGCAGTACTTC. This rearrangement joins TRBV19 to TRBJ2-7; 7 positions agree with TRBD2. J gave up 2 bases and V 4 bases, and 2 bases lay outside the gene matches. Germline assignment: CDR1 LNHDA and CDR2 SQIVND (reference sequence). The CDR3 runs to 13 residues.